There are many counts of the clone carrying this T cell receptor (beta chain). As yet, its antigen is unknown. Trimming left V 3 bases short and J 5 bases short, with 17 bases between. Looked up from germline, CDR1 is LNHDA and CDR2 is SQIVND (reference sequence). The CDR3 runs 16 residues. TCRdb processed the 5' RACE reads anew with MiXCR; each CDR3 protein has one entry. This repertoire shows about 99,000 distinct CDR3 sequences, 5.8% found once; its top ten account for over 40%. The data belong to a study of T cells after yellow fever vaccination. Study as a whole: It was SMART-Seq v4 Ultra Low Input that prepared the fractions with low cell numbers.

Broader study findings: Compared with primary, the secondary response was weaker and peaked at day 5, not 15.

The source of this sequence is a man aged 18 to 35 who received the YFV17D yellow fever vaccine. Sequenced material: CD8+ T cells sorted from PBMCs, taken 10 days after the yellow fever booster vaccination. The chain combines TRBV19 with TRBJ2-1, with D possibly called TRBD1 or TRBD2 (5 bases each). CDR3: CASSIAPRGGHNEQFF. DNA for the CDR3: TGTGCCAGTAGTATTGCCCCTCGGGGCGGCCACAATGAGCAGTTCTTC.